These T cell receptor beta chains were read from a single sample in a study. Via MiXCR, TCRdb re-called the 5' RACE reads, giving one row per CDR3 protein. Here the sample spans about 50,000 distinct CDR3 sequences, roughly 30% being singletons. Material: naive CD4+ T cells sorted from blood. The receptors originated from a female donor with breast cancer. Both conserved end residues are part of each CDR3. Fields, in order: clone size, J gene, D gene, V gene, CDR3 DNA, CDR3 protein. D genes are given only for firm matches. Clone sizes are given selectively: once, few, many, or a class where the clone is expanded.

clone size: -; J gene: TRBJ2-3; D gene: TRBD1; V gene: TRBV12-3/TRBV12-4; CDR3 DNA: TGTGCCAGCAGAAAGGGACAGGGGAGGCCCCTAGATACGCAGTATTTT; CDR3 protein: CASRKGQGRPLDTQYF
clone size: -; J gene: TRBJ1-5; D gene: TRBD1; V gene: TRBV5-1; CDR3 DNA: TGCGCCAGCAGCAGGACAGGGATAAATCAGCCCCAGCATTTT; CDR3 protein: CASSRTGINQPQHF
clone size: -; J gene: TRBJ2-3; D gene: -; V gene: TRBV4-1; CDR3 DNA: TGCGCCAGCAGCCAAGTCGATCTTGGGTTCACAGATACGCAGTATTTT; CDR3 protein: CASSQVDLGFTDTQYF
clone size: few; J gene: TRBJ2-5; D gene: TRBD1; V gene: TRBV2; CDR3 DNA: TGTGCCAGCAGGCCCGGGACAGGGCGAGAGACCCAGTACTTC; CDR3 protein: CASRPGTGRETQYF
clone size: few; J gene: TRBJ1-2; D gene: -; V gene: TRBV6-1; CDR3 DNA: TGTGCCAGCAGGGAAAGACAGACCTATGGCTACACCTTC; CDR3 protein: CASRERQTYGYTF
clone size: -; J gene: TRBJ1-2; D gene: -; V gene: TRBV20-1; CDR3 DNA: TGCAGTGCCCAGACGCAGGGGAGCTATGGCTACACCTTC; CDR3 protein: CSAQTQGSYGYTF
clone size: many; J gene: TRBJ1-2; D gene: -; V gene: TRBV4-3; CDR3 DNA: TGCGCCAGCAGCCAAGACAGGGATCGCTATGGCTACACCTTC; CDR3 protein: CASSQDRDRYGYTF
clone size: -; J gene: TRBJ1-2; D gene: -; V gene: TRBV5-1; CDR3 DNA: TGCGCCAGCAGCCGGGAACAGGGATGGGGCTACACCTTC; CDR3 protein: CASSREQGWGYTF
clone size: -; J gene: TRBJ2-3; D gene: TRBD2; V gene: TRBV7-3; CDR3 DNA: TGTGCCAGCAGCACAGAGACCTTCCTTAGCGGGAGATCGGCAGATACGCAGTATTTT; CDR3 protein: CASSTETFLSGRSADTQYF
clone size: few; J gene: TRBJ2-1; D gene: -; V gene: TRBV5-1; CDR3 DNA: TGCGCCAGCGCAGCCGGCCATGAGCAGTTCTTC; CDR3 protein: CASAAGHEQFF
clone size: many; J gene: TRBJ2-5; D gene: -; V gene: TRBV5-1; CDR3 DNA: TGCGCCAGCAGCTTGCTTCTCCAAGAGACCCAGTACTTC; CDR3 protein: CASSLLLQETQYF
clone size: -; J gene: TRBJ2-6; D gene: -; V gene: TRBV5-1; CDR3 DNA: TGCGCCAGCAGCTCCCAGGGTGGGGCCAACGTCCTGACTTTC; CDR3 protein: CASSSQGGANVLTF
clone size: few; J gene: TRBJ2-1; D gene: -; V gene: TRBV20-1; CDR3 DNA: TGCAGTGCTCCCCCTCGGGGGACTGCCTACAATGAGCAGTTCTTC; CDR3 protein: CSAPPRGTAYNEQFF
clone size: many; J gene: TRBJ2-7; D gene: TRBD2; V gene: TRBV5-1; CDR3 DNA: TGCGCCAGCAGCTTGGGCCTAGCGGACTCCTACGAGCAGTACTTC; CDR3 protein: CASSLGLADSYEQYF
clone size: -; J gene: TRBJ2-3; D gene: -; V gene: TRBV27; CDR3 DNA: TGTGCCAGCTTTCGATACAGGGCCGAGAGCACAGATACGCAGTATTTT; CDR3 protein: CASFRYRAESTDTQYF
clone size: few; J gene: TRBJ2-7; D gene: -; V gene: TRBV20-1; CDR3 DNA: TGCAGTGCTAGCCCCTACTACGAGCAGTACTTC; CDR3 protein: CSASPYYEQYF
clone size: -; J gene: TRBJ2-1; D gene: -; V gene: TRBV9; CDR3 DNA: TGTGCCAGCGGCGTGGGGTCGGGCTCCTACAATGAGCAGTTCTTC; CDR3 protein: CASGVGSGSYNEQFF
clone size: few; J gene: TRBJ1-1; D gene: -; V gene: TRBV5-1; CDR3 DNA: TGCGCCAGCAGCTTGGGCGGGATTATGAACACTGAAGCTTTCTTT; CDR3 protein: CASSLGGIMNTEAFF
clone size: -; J gene: TRBJ1-1; D gene: -; V gene: TRBV13; CDR3 DNA: TGTGCCAGCAGCCTCAACAGGGAGACTGAAGCTTTCTTT; CDR3 protein: CASSLNRETEAFF
clone size: -; J gene: TRBJ2-1; D gene: TRBD1; V gene: TRBV5-6; CDR3 DNA: TGTGCCAGCAGCCCGGAGGGACAGGGGGTGTATGAGCAGTTCTTC; CDR3 protein: CASSPEGQGVYEQFF
clone size: once; J gene: TRBJ1-2; D gene: -; V gene: TRBV30; CDR3 DNA: TGTGCCTGGAAAGCCCCTAACTATGGCTACACCTTC; CDR3 protein: CAWKAPNYGYTF
clone size: -; J gene: TRBJ2-4; D gene: TRBD1; V gene: TRBV20-1; CDR3 DNA: TGCAGTGCTCGACAGGGGGGGGAAGAGATTCAGTACTTC; CDR3 protein: CSARQGGEEIQYF
clone size: -; J gene: TRBJ1-5; D gene: -; V gene: TRBV19; CDR3 DNA: TGTGCCAGTAGTCTCCAACCCTCGGGGGCGGGACAGCCCCAGCATTTT; CDR3 protein: CASSLQPSGAGQPQHF
clone size: few; J gene: TRBJ1-1; D gene: -; V gene: TRBV5-5; CDR3 DNA: TGTGCCAGCAGCCCAGCGAACACTGAAGCTTTCTTT; CDR3 protein: CASSPANTEAFF
clone size: -; J gene: TRBJ2-3; D gene: TRBD1; V gene: TRBV24-1; CDR3 DNA: TGTGCCACCAGTGATCCCGGGACAGGGTTTGCAGATACGCAGTATTTT; CDR3 protein: CATSDPGTGFADTQYF
clone size: few; J gene: TRBJ2-5; D gene: -; V gene: TRBV18; CDR3 DNA: TGTGCCAGCTCACCACGAGTTGAAGAGACCCAGTACTTC; CDR3 protein: CASSPRVEETQYF
clone size: -; J gene: TRBJ2-3; D gene: -; V gene: TRBV11-3; CDR3 DNA: TGTGCCAGCAGTAAAGGGGGGGGCCCCACAGATACGCAGTATTTT; CDR3 protein: CASSKGGGPTDTQYF
clone size: few; J gene: TRBJ1-5; D gene: -; V gene: TRBV6-5; CDR3 DNA: TGTGCCAGTGGAAGGAGGACGCTCGATGGCAATCAGCCCCAGCATTTT; CDR3 protein: CASGRRTLDGNQPQHF
clone size: few; J gene: TRBJ2-1; D gene: -; V gene: TRBV3-1; CDR3 DNA: TGTGCCAGCAGCCAAGGCGTCCTCTCCTACAATGAGCAGTTCTTC; CDR3 protein: CASSQGVLSYNEQFF
clone size: -; J gene: TRBJ1-3; D gene: -; V gene: TRBV5-1; CDR3 DNA: TGCGCCAGCAGCGGGGGTATTGGCAAATACTCTGGAAACACCATATATTTT; CDR3 protein: CASSGGIGKYSGNTIYF
clone size: many; J gene: TRBJ1-2; D gene: -; V gene: TRBV7-9; CDR3 DNA: TGTGCCAGCAGCCGGGGGACGGGAGCTAACTATGGCTACACCTTC; CDR3 protein: CASSRGTGANYGYTF
clone size: -; J gene: TRBJ2-5; D gene: -; V gene: TRBV2; CDR3 DNA: TGTGCCAGCAGTTATATAGAGACCCAGTACTTC; CDR3 protein: CASSYIETQYF
clone size: few; J gene: TRBJ2-2; D gene: -; V gene: TRBV5-6; CDR3 DNA: TGTGCCACCTCACAAGGTCCAGGCTCGAACACCGGGGAGCTGTTTTTT; CDR3 protein: CATSQGPGSNTGELFF
clone size: few; J gene: TRBJ2-7; D gene: -; V gene: TRBV5-1; CDR3 DNA: TGCGCCAGCAGCTCTCAGGGCTACGAGCAGTACTTC; CDR3 protein: CASSSQGYEQYF
clone size: -; J gene: TRBJ2-5; D gene: -; V gene: TRBV15; CDR3 DNA: TGTGCCACCAGCAGGCCCGGGGCACGCCAAGAGACCCAGTACTTC; CDR3 protein: CATSRPGARQETQYF
clone size: -; J gene: TRBJ2-7; D gene: -; V gene: TRBV7-2; CDR3 DNA: TGTGTCAGCAGCTTAGGGGTAGCGGCTGACTACGAGCAGTACTTC; CDR3 protein: CVSSLGVAADYEQYF
clone size: few; J gene: TRBJ2-2; D gene: TRBD2; V gene: TRBV7-2; CDR3 DNA: TGTGCCAGCAGCCCCCGGACTAGCGGGATTTACACCGGGGAGCTGTTTTTT; CDR3 protein: CASSPRTSGIYTGELFF
clone size: many; J gene: TRBJ1-1; D gene: TRBD1; V gene: TRBV7-2; CDR3 DNA: TGTGCCAGCAGCTCTGGGGACAGGGCAACTGAAGCTTTCTTT; CDR3 protein: CASSSGDRATEAFF
clone size: many; J gene: TRBJ1-1; D gene: -; V gene: TRBV5-1; CDR3 DNA: TGCGCCAGCAGCTTGTCTATCAGCGTGAACACTGAAGCTTTCTTT; CDR3 protein: CASSLSISVNTEAFF
clone size: few; J gene: TRBJ2-7; D gene: -; V gene: TRBV7-6; CDR3 DNA: TGTGCCAGCAGCTCCAGGACCTCCTACGAGCAGTACTTC; CDR3 protein: CASSSRTSYEQYF
clone size: many; J gene: TRBJ2-7; D gene: -; V gene: TRBV5-1; CDR3 DNA: TGCGCCAGCAGCCGAGAAGGACAGTCCTACGAGCAGTACTTC; CDR3 protein: CASSREGQSYEQYF
clone size: -; J gene: TRBJ2-1; D gene: TRBD2; V gene: TRBV7-9; CDR3 DNA: TGTGCCAGCGTTCTCTGGCTAGCGGGCTCCTACAATGAGCAGCTCTTC; CDR3 protein: CASVLWLAGSYNEQLF
clone size: many; J gene: TRBJ1-1; D gene: -; V gene: TRBV10-3; CDR3 DNA: TGTGCCATCAGAGTCCGGACACAGAACACTGAAGCTTTCTTT; CDR3 protein: CAIRVRTQNTEAFF
clone size: -; J gene: TRBJ1-5; D gene: -; V gene: TRBV6-1; CDR3 DNA: TGTGCCAGCAACCCGGGGCATCAGCCCCAGCATTTT; CDR3 protein: CASNPGHQPQHF
clone size: -; J gene: TRBJ2-7; D gene: -; V gene: TRBV7-9; CDR3 DNA: TGTGCCAGCAGCTTGTCTCCCTACGAGCAGTACTTC; CDR3 protein: CASSLSPYEQYF
clone size: -; J gene: TRBJ1-5; D gene: -; V gene: TRBV7-3; CDR3 DNA: TGTGCCAGCGCCAGGGGTGCAAATCAGCCCCAGCATTTT; CDR3 protein: CASARGANQPQHF
clone size: -; J gene: TRBJ1-6; D gene: -; V gene: TRBV11-2; CDR3 DNA: TGTGCCAGCAGCCCTTGGGGGGCCAACTATACTTCACCCCTCCACTTT; CDR3 protein: CASSPWGANYTSPLHF
clone size: many; J gene: TRBJ2-7; D gene: -; V gene: TRBV20-1; CDR3 DNA: TGCAGTGCTAGAGATCCAGGTAGAGACGAGCAGTACTTC; CDR3 protein: CSARDPGRDEQYF
clone size: few; J gene: TRBJ1-1; D gene: -; V gene: TRBV6-5; CDR3 DNA: TGTGCCAGCAGTTACCGACCGGGGGGAGGGACTGAAGCTTTCTTT; CDR3 protein: CASSYRPGGGTEAFF
clone size: medium-sized; J gene: TRBJ1-1; D gene: -; V gene: TRBV9; CDR3 DNA: TGTGCCAGCAGCACGACAGGTTTTAGCGAAGCTTTCTTT; CDR3 protein: CASSTTGFSEAFF